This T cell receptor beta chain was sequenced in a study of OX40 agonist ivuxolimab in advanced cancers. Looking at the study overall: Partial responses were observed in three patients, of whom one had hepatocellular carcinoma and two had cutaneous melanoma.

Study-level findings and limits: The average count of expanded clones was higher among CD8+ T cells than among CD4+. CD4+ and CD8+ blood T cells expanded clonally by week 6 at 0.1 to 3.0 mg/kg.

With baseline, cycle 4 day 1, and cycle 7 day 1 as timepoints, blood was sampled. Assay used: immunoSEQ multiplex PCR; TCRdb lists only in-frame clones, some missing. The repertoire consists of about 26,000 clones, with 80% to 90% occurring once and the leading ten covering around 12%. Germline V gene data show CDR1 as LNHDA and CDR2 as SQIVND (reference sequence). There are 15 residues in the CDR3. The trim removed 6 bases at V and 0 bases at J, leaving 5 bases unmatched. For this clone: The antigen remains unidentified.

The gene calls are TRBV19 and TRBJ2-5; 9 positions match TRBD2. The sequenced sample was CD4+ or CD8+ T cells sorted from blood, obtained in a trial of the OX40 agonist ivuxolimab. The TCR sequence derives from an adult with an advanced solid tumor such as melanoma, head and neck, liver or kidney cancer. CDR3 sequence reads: CASRTSGSYQETQYF. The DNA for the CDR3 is TGTGCCAGTAGGACTAGCGGCTCGTACCAAGAGACCCAGTACTTC.